The rows below give T cell receptor beta chains drawn from one sample of a study of T cell changes during pregnancy in multiple sclerosis. TCRdb keeps only in-frame clones here, not all; method: immunoSEQ multiplex PCR. The sample includes tens of thousands of clones, approximately 90% of them seen just once. This specimen was CD8+ T cells from peripheral blood mononuclear cells, taken in the second trimester of pregnancy. The receptor source for this set is a female donor with multiple sclerosis, enrolled in a pregnancy study. Both conserved end residues are part of each CDR3. The D gene is left open where the match is weak. A row's size may be missing; if present it is once, few, many or a size class.

>TRBJ2-7|.|TRBD1|TRBV19
CASSAGTGEHEQYF
TGTGCCAGTAGTGCCGGGACAGGGGAACACGAGCAGTACTTC
>TRBJ2-7|.|.|TRBV27
CASSYRSHSYEQYF
TGTGCCAGCAGCTACAGGAGTCACTCCTACGAGCAGTACTTC
>TRBJ2-3|.|.|TRBV15
CATSRNPTLRDTDTQYF
TGTGCCACCAGCAGGAACCCGACCCTCAGGGACACAGATACGCAGTATTTT
>TRBJ2-4|.|.|TRBV5-6
CASSLGEKNIQYF
TGTGCCAGCAGCTTGGGAGAGAAAAACATTCAGTACTTC
>TRBJ1-2|once|TRBD1|TRBV11-2
CASSLPLGTGGFGYTF
TGTGCCAGCAGCTTGCCCCTGGGGACAGGGGGCTTTGGCTACACCTTC
>TRBJ2-5|.|TRBD2|TRBV4-3
CASSLIAGGLQETQYF
TGCGCCAGCAGTCTTATTGCGGGGGGGCTACAAGAGACCCAGTACTTC
>TRBJ2-5|.|TRBD2|TRBV27
CATLGASGGQGETQYF
TGTGCCACCCTCGGGGCTAGCGGGGGCCAAGGGGAGACCCAGTACTTC
>TRBJ2-3|.|TRBD2|TRBV11-2
CASSSGVAGHTDTQYF
TGTGCCAGCAGTAGCGGGGTAGCGGGACACACAGATACGCAGTATTTT
>TRBJ2-1|.|TRBD2|TRBV6-5
CASSLLAGVLNEQFF
TGTGCCAGCAGCCTACTAGCGGGGGTCCTCAATGAGCAGTTCTTC
>TRBJ2-1|.|TRBD1|TRBV27
CASRTGTGEFF
TGTGCCAGCAGGACCGGGACAGGGGAGTTCTTC
>TRBJ1-2|.|TRBD1|TRBV4-2
CASSPPQGVYGYTF
TGTGCCAGCAGCCCACCTCAGGGGGTCTATGGCTACACCTTC
>TRBJ1-1|.|.|TRBV15
CATSRYITNTEAFF
TGTGCCACCAGCAGATACATTACGAACACTGAAGCTTTCTTT
>TRBJ2-3|.|TRBD2|TRBV27
CASSYRTSGVQSEGQYF
TGTGCCAGCAGTTACCGGACTAGCGGGGTTCAAAGTGAAGGGCAGTATTTT
>TRBJ1-2|.|.|TRBV6-5
CASSYSMVPGYGYTF
TGTGCCAGCAGTTACTCAATGGTCCCGGGCTATGGCTACACCTTC
>TRBJ1-6|.|TRBD1|TRBV13
CASPRSRQGENSPLHF
TGTGCCAGCCCACGCTCCCGACAGGGAGAGAATTCACCCCTCCACTTT
>TRBJ1-5|.|.|TRBV2
CASTEGPMNQPQHF
TGTGCCAGCACGGAGGGGCCCATGAATCAGCCCCAGCATTTT
>TRBJ2-6|.|.|TRBV4-2
CASSPSWEAGANVLTF
TGTGCCAGCAGCCCTAGTTGGGAGGCTGGGGCCAACGTCCTGACTTTC
>TRBJ1-5|.|.|TRBV7-2
CASSGPGGNQPQHF
TGTGCCAGCAGCGGCCCGGGTGGCAATCAGCCCCAGCATTTT
>TRBJ2-3|.|.|TRBV14
CASSQGPWRDTQYF
TGTGCCAGCAGCCAAGGTCCCTGGAGAGATACGCAGTATTTT
>TRBJ1-3|.|.|TRBV5-1
CASSPESGNTIYF
TGCGCCAGCAGCCCGGAGTCTGGAAACACCATATATTTT
>TRBJ2-7|.|TRBD1|TRBV13
CASSSRTGNTYEQYF
TGTGCCAGCAGCTCCCGGACAGGGAACACCTACGAGCAGTACTTC
>TRBJ1-3|.|.|TRBV7-2
CASSGLSSGNTIYF
TGTGCCAGCAGCGGACTGTCCTCTGGAAACACCATATATTTT
>TRBJ2-1|.|.|TRBV21-1
CASSKGIYSWNEQFF
TGTGCCAGCAGCAAAGGGATTTATAGCTGGAATGAGCAGTTCTTC
>TRBJ1-2|.|TRBD1|TRBV11-2
CASSLVRQGVNYGYTF
TGTGCCAGCAGCTTAGTCCGACAGGGGGTGAACTATGGCTACACCTTC
>TRBJ2-7|.|TRBD1|TRBV7-9
CASSLESVGQEGYEQYF
TGTGCCAGCAGCTTAGAGTCAGTGGGACAGGAGGGCTACGAGCAGTACTTC
>TRBJ2-3|.|TRBD2|TRBV2
CASSEIGGGTDTQYF
TGTGCCAGCAGTGAAATTGGCGGGGGGACAGATACGCAGTATTTT
>TRBJ2-5|.|TRBD2|TRBV27
CASSVSGGQETQYF
TGTGCCAGCAGTGTAAGCGGGGGCCAAGAGACCCAGTACTTC
>TRBJ1-2|.|.|TRBV25-1
CASSEFLSSDGYTF
TGTGCCAGCAGTGAGTTCCTCTCATCGGATGGCTACACCTTC
>TRBJ2-5|.|TRBD1|TRBV28
CASSLFRTGGGGETQYF
TGTGCCAGCAGTTTATTCAGAACAGGGGGCGGCGGGGAGACCCAGTACTTC
>TRBJ1-2|.|TRBD1|TRBV19
CATSPGQGYGYTF
TGTGCCACCTCGCCCGGACAGGGCTATGGCTACACCTTC
>TRBJ2-7|once|TRBD1|TRBV6-1
CASSAGQTFYEQYF
TGTGCCAGCAGTGCGGGACAGACCTTCTACGAGCAGTACTTC
>TRBJ2-1|.|TRBD2|TRBV9
CASSENLAGVTYNEQFF
TGTGCCAGCAGCGAAAACCTAGCGGGGGTGACCTACAATGAGCAGTTCTTC
>TRBJ2-1|many|.|TRBV7-9
CASSLPAVSYNEQFF
TGTGCCAGCAGCTTGCCGGCGGTCTCCTACAATGAGCAGTTCTTC
>TRBJ2-7|.|.|TRBV12-5
CASGLAPSPGYEQYF
TGTGCTAGTGGTCTCGCCCCTAGCCCAGGCTACGAGCAGTACTTC
>TRBJ2-1|.|.|TRBV2
CASSEWGVRVDNEQFF
TGTGCCAGCAGTGAGTGGGGGGTCCGGGTGGACAATGAGCAGTTCTTC
>TRBJ1-5|once|.|TRBV5-6
CASSLGSQPQHF
TGTGCCAGCAGCTTGGGGAGTCAGCCCCAGCATTTT
>TRBJ2-2|.|TRBD1|TRBV5-5
CASSPPRDRVHTGELFF
TGTGCCAGCAGCCCGCCCCGGGACAGGGTTCACACCGGGGAGCTGTTTTTT
>TRBJ2-3|.|TRBD2|TRBV6-5
CASSPTSGDTDTQYF
TGTGCCAGCAGCCCGACTAGCGGGGACACAGATACGCAGTATTTT
>TRBJ1-1|few|.|TRBV6-5
CASRQGLDTEAFF
TGTGCCAGCAGGCAGGGGTTGGACACTGAAGCTTTCTTT
>TRBJ1-1|once|.|TRBV13
CASSLGNTEAFF
TGTGCCAGCAGCCTCGGGAACACTGAAGCTTTCTTT
>TRBJ2-1|.|TRBD2|TRBV9
CASSSAGGQYNEQFF
TGTGCCAGCAGCTCCGCGGGGGGCCAATACAATGAGCAGTTCTTC
>TRBJ2-3|.|.|TRBV6-5
CASSYSRDTQYF
TGTGCCAGCAGTTACTCGAGAGATACGCAGTATTTT
>TRBJ1-4|.|.|TRBV30
CAWSVGGGDEKLFF
TGTGCCTGGAGTGTAGGGGGGGGCGATGAAAAACTGTTTTTT
>TRBJ1-3|.|.|TRBV4-2
CASSQDGVRGADTIYF
TGTGCCAGCAGCCAAGATGGAGTCAGGGGCGCGGACACCATATATTTT
>TRBJ2-1|.|TRBD1|TRBV6-1
CASSDLTGGAYNEQFF
TGTGCCAGCAGTGACCTGACAGGGGGCGCCTACAATGAGCAGTTCTTC
>TRBJ2-1|once|.|TRBV7-3
CASSLGGGEQFF
TGTGCCAGCAGCTTAGGGGGCGGTGAGCAGTTCTTC
>TRBJ2-7|.|.|TRBV19
CASSIIGDYYEQYF
TGTGCCAGTAGTATAATAGGGGATTACTACGAGCAGTACTTC
>TRBJ2-2|.|.|TRBV12-5
CARPYGDGDTGELFF
TGTGCTAGACCGTACGGGGATGGGGACACCGGGGAGCTGTTTTTT
>TRBJ2-1|.|.|TRBV7-3
CASSLGGGGRYNEQFF
TGTGCCAGCAGCTTAGGGGGCGGGGGCCGCTACAATGAGCAGTTCTTC
>TRBJ2-3|.|.|TRBV9
CASSAYTDTQYF
TGTGCCAGCAGCGCGTACACAGATACGCAGTATTTT
>TRBJ1-1|.|.|TRBV4-1
CASSQGKASGTEAFF
TGCGCCAGCAGCCAAGGTAAAGCCTCGGGCACTGAAGCTTTCTTT
>TRBJ2-7|medium-sized|.|TRBV11-2
CASSLVQGYEQYF
TGTGCCAGCAGCTTAGTCCAGGGCTACGAGCAGTACTTC
>TRBJ1-1|.|TRBD1|TRBV5-4
CASRMGTGGTEAFF
TGTGCCAGCCGGATGGGGACAGGGGGCACTGAAGCTTTCTTT